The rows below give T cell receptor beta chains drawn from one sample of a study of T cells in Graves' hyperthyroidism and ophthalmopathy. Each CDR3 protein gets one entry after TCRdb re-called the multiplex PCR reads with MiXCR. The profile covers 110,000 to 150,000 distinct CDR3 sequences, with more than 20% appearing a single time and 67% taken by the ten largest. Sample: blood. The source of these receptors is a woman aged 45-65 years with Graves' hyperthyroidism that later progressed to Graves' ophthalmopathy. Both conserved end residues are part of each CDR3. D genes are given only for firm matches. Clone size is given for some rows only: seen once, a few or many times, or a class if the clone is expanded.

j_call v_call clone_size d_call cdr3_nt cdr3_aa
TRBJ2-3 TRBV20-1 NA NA TGCAGTGCTGATCCTAGACAGGCCTCCACAGATACGCAGTATTTT CSADPRQASTDTQYF
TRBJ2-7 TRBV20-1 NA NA TGCAGTGGGGCGCGCAGCGGAGGCTACGAGCAGTACTTC CSGARSGGYEQYF
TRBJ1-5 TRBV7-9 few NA TGTGCCAGCAGCGTCGACCGGCAGCCCCAGCATTTT CASSVDRQPQHF
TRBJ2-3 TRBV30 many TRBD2 TGTGCCTGGTCCCCCCGGGGGGGGCTGGGTACGCAGTATTTT CAWSPRGGLGTQYF
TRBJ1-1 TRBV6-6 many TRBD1 TGTGCCAGCAGTTACCGCGCGACAGGGAGCACTGAAGCTTTCTTT CASSYRATGSTEAFF
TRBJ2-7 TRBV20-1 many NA TGCAGTGCTAGAGCCGCCCTCGGGACCCCTCCCGGGCAGTACTTC CSARAALGTPPGQYF
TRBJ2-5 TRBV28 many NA TGTGCCAGCAGTTACCCGGGCCAAGAGACCCAGTACTTC CASSYPGQETQYF
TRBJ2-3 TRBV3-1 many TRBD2 TGTGCCAGCAGCCAAGGCGGGAGTAAGTCAGATACGCAGTATTTT CASSQGGSKSDTQYF
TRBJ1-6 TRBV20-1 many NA TGCAGTGCTAGCCAGGACGGATCAAATTCACCCCTCCACTTT CSASQDGSNSPLHF
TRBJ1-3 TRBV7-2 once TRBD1 TGTGCCAGCAGCTTACAGGGGGCTGCGGGGGACACCATATATTTT CASSLQGAAGDTIYF
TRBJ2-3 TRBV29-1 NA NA TGCAGCGTTGAAGGTGGCAGGAGGGCAACAGATACGCAGTATTTT CSVEGGRRATDTQYF
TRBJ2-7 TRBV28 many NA TGTGCCAGCAGCCCTGTTGTGGGTTTTAGGGGCAACGAGCAGTACTTC CASSPVVGFRGNEQYF
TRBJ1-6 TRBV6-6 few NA TGTGCCAGCAGTTACTCCAATCGCGGGGGATATTCACCCCTCCACTTT CASSYSNRGGYSPLHF
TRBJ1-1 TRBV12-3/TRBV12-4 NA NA TGTGCCAGCAGTTTAGGCAGGCGAGACACTGAAGCTTTCTTT CASSLGRRDTEAFF
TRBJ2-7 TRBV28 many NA TGTGCCAGCAGCCCCGGGGACTCCTACGAGCAGTACTTC CASSPGDSYEQYF
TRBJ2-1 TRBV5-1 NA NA TGCGCCAGCAGCTTGGGACACAACTCCTACAATGAGCAGTTCTTC CASSLGHNSYNEQFF
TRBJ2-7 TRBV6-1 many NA TGTGCCAGCAGTCCAGGGCTTGGGGGGACCTACGAGCAGTACTTC CASSPGLGGTYEQYF
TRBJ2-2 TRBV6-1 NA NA TGTGCCAGCAGACCCTTCCTCGGGGGTCCAAACACCGGGGAGCTGTTTTTT CASRPFLGGPNTGELFF
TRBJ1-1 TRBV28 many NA TGTGCCAGCAGTTTATTCCACAGCATGAACACTGAAGCTTTCTTT CASSLFHSMNTEAFF
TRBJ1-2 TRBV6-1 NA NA TGTGCCAGCACCTTTTCACAGGGCAGATCCGCTAACTATGGCTACACCTTC CASTFSQGRSANYGYTF